The 5 T cell receptor beta chains given below trace back to one sample, sequenced in a study of blood T cell repertoires in COVID-19. Profiled with immunoSEQ multiplex PCR; TCRdb holds only in-frame clones, not every one. The sample records 240,000 or so clones, 90% being singletons. The sample consisted of PBMCs or T cells enriched from blood (not recorded which). The source of these receptors is a man between 45 and 60 years old who had been exposed to COVID-19.

The chain recombines TRBV11-2 with TRBJ1-1; D is uncertain. The V end lost 5 bases, the J end lost 5 bases, and 12 bases lay between the germline ends. This CDR3 contains 13 residues. In germline, CDR1 is SGHAT, CDR2 FQNNGV. As DNA, the CDR3 is TGTGCCAGCAGCCGAGAGCCGGGAACTGAAGCTTTCTTT. This translates into CASSREPGTEAFF.

As DNA, the CDR3 is TGTGCCAGCAGTACGGGACAGGGGGCGCGGGGCTATGGCTACACCTTC. As protein: CASSTGQGARGYGYTF. J is TRBJ1-2 and V is TRBV27, with TRBD1 matching 12 bases. V dropped 5 bases and J dropped 4; count of bases not matched to a gene: 8. This CDR3 contains 16 residues. Germline assignment: CDR1 MNHEY and CDR2 SMNVEV (reference sequence).

This clone appeared a single time. The chain couples TRBV5-1 to TRBJ1-3, with D perhaps TRBD1 (6 bases). Trimming took off 4 bases at V and 4 bases at J, with 12 bases between the two ends. Germline values: CDR1 SGHRS, CDR2 YFSETQ. This CDR3 spans 14 amino acids. This chain's CDR3 is CASSQTGAGNTIYF. DNA for the CDR3: TGCGCCAGCAGCCAGACAGGAGCGGGAAACACCATATATTTT.

V is TRBV11-3 and J is TRBJ2-1; 13 bases match TRBD2. CDR1 and CDR2 (germline): SGHNT, YENEEA. Unmatched junction bases numbered 15, after V lost 1 base and J lost 9 bases. CDR3 length equals 19 residues. CDR3 region: CASSLGEGLAGTVESEQFF. The CDR3 region has the DNA TGTGCCAGCAGCTTAGGGGAGGGACTAGCGGGAACGGTCGAAAGTGAGCAGTTCTTC.

This clone is a singleton in its sample. V gene TRBV5-6 combines with J gene TRBJ1-1; no firm D call. CDR1 and CDR2 from the germline V gene are SGHDT and YYEEEE. V dropped 1 base and J dropped 1 base, with 8 bases sitting between them. The CDR3 totals 14 residues. DNA for the CDR3: TGTGCCAGCAGCTTGTACATATCGAACACTGAAGCTTTCTTT. Translated, it gives CASSLYISNTEAFF.